Below, 6 T cell receptor beta chains from the same sample are listed, as sequenced in a study of T cell clones after liver transplantation (dated by TCRdb to between 2019 and 2020). The time point label, read with the paper, signifies: pre-transplant. The receptor library was made with the immunoSEQ multiplex PCR assay. This immuneACCESS table, as held by TCRdb, lists in-frame sequences with V and J called but not all clones. Of the missing ones, under half trace to an unresolved V gene in checked studies; the others have no known cause. This sample lists fewer than 70,000 clones; around 75% were detected once. The ten most abundant clones make up over 14% of the sample. The specimen was CD4+ T cells from blood, collected before liver transplant. The receptors shown here come from a human donor who received a liver transplant.

This chain joins TRBV6-5 and TRBJ2-7; no reliable D call. This CDR3 region has 13 residues. The ends were cut back, 6 bases at V and 1 base at J, with 10 bases in the middle. Germline CDR1 and CDR2: MNHEY and SVGAGI. The CDR3 reads CASSRPASYEQYF. CDR3 coding DNA: TGTGCCAGCAGCCGCCCAGCGTCCTACGAGCAGTACTTC.

The V gene is TRBV7-6, the J gene TRBJ2-7; TRBD2 aligns across 11 bases. Germline CDR1 and CDR2: SGHVS and FNYEAQ. This CDR3 has 17 amino acids. V shed 0 bases, J shed 4 bases, and the junction held 8 bases outside the gene matches. CDR3 region: CASSLAPTSGAPYEQYF. As DNA, the CDR3 is TGTGCCAGCAGCTTAGCTCCGACTAGCGGGGCCCCATACGAGCAGTACTTC. The whole variable domain, remainder taken from reference TRBV7-6 and TRBJ2-7, is GAGVSQSPRYKVTKRGQDVALRCDPISGHVSLYWYRQALGQGPEFLTYFNYEAQQDKSGLPNDRFSAERPEGSISTLTIQRTEQRDSAMYRCASSLAPTSGAPYEQYFGPGTRLTVT.

This clone was seen more than once but under ten times. The chain couples TRBV11-2 to TRBJ1-2, with D hard to call. CDR3 length: 18 amino acids. V lost 5 bases and J 7 bases, leaving 29 bases between the germline ends. Germline V gene data show CDR1 as SGHAT and CDR2 as FQNNGV. CDR3 loop: CASSPPGGRPWGLVGYTF. CDR3 DNA: TGTGCCAGCAGCCCCCCGGGAGGACGGCCATGGGGTCTTGTTGGCTACACCTTC. Full variable domain (missing parts from reference TRBV11-2 and TRBJ1-2): EAGVAQSPRYKIIEKRQSVAFWCNPISGHATLYWYQQILGQGPKLLIQFQNNGVVDDSQLPKDRFSAERLKGVDSTLKIQPAKLEDSAVYLCASSPPGGRPWGLVGYTFGSGTRLTVV.

The rearrangement joins TRBV19 to TRBJ1-2, with 8 positions matching TRBD1. V trimming: 8 bases; J trimming: 0 bases; junction bases outside the gene matches: 5. CDR3 length: 14 residues. From germline, CDR1 is LNHDA and CDR2 SQIVND (reference sequence). The CDR3 sequence is CASDGTGANYGYTF. CDR3 bases: TGTGCCAGTGACGGGACAGGAGCTAACTATGGCTACACCTTC.

V gene TRBV19 combines with J gene TRBJ1-5, with no clear D. The CDR3 runs to 13 residues. Germline loops: CDR1 LNHDA, CDR2 SQIVND (reference sequence). The V and J ends lost 6 bases and 5 bases respectively, with 11 bases between them. CDR3 nucleotides: TGTGCCAGTAGCGCGGGGAGGGATCAGCCCCAGCATTTT. Its translation is CASSAGRDQPQHF.

The CDR3 sequence is CASSGLTGVRNQPQHF. The CDR3 coding sequence is TGTGCCAGCAGTGGGTTGACAGGGGTCAGGAATCAGCCCCAGCATTTT. The chain links TRBV6-1 to TRBJ1-5, with 8 nucleotides matching TRBD1. This CDR3 has 16 amino acids. CDR1 and CDR2 from the germline V gene are MNHNS and SASEGT. V was clipped by 4 bases and J by 4 bases; unmatched bases: 9.